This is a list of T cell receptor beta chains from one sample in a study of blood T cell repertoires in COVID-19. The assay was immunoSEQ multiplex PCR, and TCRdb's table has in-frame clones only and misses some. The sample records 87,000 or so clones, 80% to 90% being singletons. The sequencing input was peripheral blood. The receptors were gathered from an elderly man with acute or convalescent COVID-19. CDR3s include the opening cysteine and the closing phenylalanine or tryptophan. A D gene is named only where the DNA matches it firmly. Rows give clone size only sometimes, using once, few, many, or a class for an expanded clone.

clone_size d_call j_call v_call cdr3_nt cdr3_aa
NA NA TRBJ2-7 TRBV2 TGTGCCAGCAGGAAGGAGGGTTCGGCCCTCTACGAGCAGTACTTC CASRKEGSALYEQYF
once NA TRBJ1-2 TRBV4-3 TGCGCCAGCAGCCAAGATGGAGCTAACTATGGCTACACCTTC CASSQDGANYGYTF
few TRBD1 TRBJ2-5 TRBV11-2 TGTGCCAGCAGCCCGTCGGGACAGGGTGGAGAGACCCAGTACTTC CASSPSGQGGETQYF
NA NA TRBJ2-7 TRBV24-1 TGTGCCACCAGTGATTTTCGAGGGGAGCAGTACTTC CATSDFRGEQYF
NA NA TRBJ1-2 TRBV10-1 TGCGCCAGCAGCTCCGGAACAGGGACCTATGGCTACACCTTC CASSSGTGTYGYTF
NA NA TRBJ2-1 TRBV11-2 TGTGCCAGCAGCTTTCTCAATGAGCAGTTCTTC CASSFLNEQFF
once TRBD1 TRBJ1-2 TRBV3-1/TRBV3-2 TGTGCCAGCAGCCAGGGACAGGGGACCGGCTATGGCTACACCTTC CASSQGQGTGYGYTF
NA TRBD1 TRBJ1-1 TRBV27 TGTGCCAGCAGGGGGCCAGGGGGTCCCACTGAAGCTTTCTTT CASRGPGGPTEAFF
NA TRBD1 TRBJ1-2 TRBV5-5 TGTGCCAGCAGCTTCGGACAGGACCCCGTTGGCTACACCTTC CASSFGQDPVGYTF
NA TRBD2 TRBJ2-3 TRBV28 TGTGCCAGCAGTTTAGGAGGACTAGCGGGAGATACGCAGTATTTT CASSLGGLAGDTQYF
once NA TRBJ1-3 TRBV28 TGTGCCAGCAGTTCACGGGGTTTAGCTGGAAACACCATATATTTT CASSSRGLAGNTIYF
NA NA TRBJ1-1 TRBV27 TGTGCCAGCAAATGGGGAGGACCGCCGAACACTGAAGCTTTCTTT CASKWGGPPNTEAFF
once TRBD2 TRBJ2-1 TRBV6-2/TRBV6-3 TGTGCCAGCAGTTACTACAGCGGGAGGGCCGACAATGAGCAGTTCTTC CASSYYSGRADNEQFF
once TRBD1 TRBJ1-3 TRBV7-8 TGTGCCAGCAGCTTAACGATGACAGGGGCAGGAAACACCATATATTTT CASSLTMTGAGNTIYF
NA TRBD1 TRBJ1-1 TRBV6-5 TGTGCCAGCAGACTACAGGGGGCAGGGAACACTGAAGCTTTCTTT CASRLQGAGNTEAFF
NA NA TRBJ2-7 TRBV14 TGTGCCAGCAGCCAGCAGGGCTACGAGCAGTACTTC CASSQQGYEQYF
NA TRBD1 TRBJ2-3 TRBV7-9 TGTGCCAGCAGCTTAGCGACAGGGTTCACAGATACGCAGTATTTT CASSLATGFTDTQYF
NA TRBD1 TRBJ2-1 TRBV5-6 TGTGCCAGCAGCTTGGCCACAGGGGCGGGTGAGCAGTTCTTC CASSLATGAGEQFF
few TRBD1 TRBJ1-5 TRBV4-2 TGTGCCAGCAGCCAAGATCCGGATTCAGGGGGAATCGGACAGCCCCAGCATTTT CASSQDPDSGGIGQPQHF
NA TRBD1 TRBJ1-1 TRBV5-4 TGTGCCAGCAGCTGGGGGACAGGGGGATCGACTGAAGCTTTCTTT CASSWGTGGSTEAFF
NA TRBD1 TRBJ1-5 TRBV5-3 TGTGCCAGAAGGGGGACAGTCGACCGTTATAGCAATCAGCCCCAGCATTTT CARRGTVDRYSNQPQHF
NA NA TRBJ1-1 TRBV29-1 TGCAGCGTTGAAGATCCTAGAAACACTGAAGCTTTCTTT CSVEDPRNTEAFF
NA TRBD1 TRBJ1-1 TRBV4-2 TGTGCCAGCAGCCGCGGGGACAGGAACACTGAAGCTTTCTTT CASSRGDRNTEAFF
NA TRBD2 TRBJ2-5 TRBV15 TGTGCCACCAGCCGGGGGGGGGCCTGGGAGACCCAGTACTTC CATSRGGAWETQYF
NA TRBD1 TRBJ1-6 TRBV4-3 TGCGCCAGCAGCCAAGATCGGGGCGCCTATGGACAGGGACATTCACCCCTCCACTTT CASSQDRGAYGQGHSPLHF
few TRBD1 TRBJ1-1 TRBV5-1 TGCGCCAGCAGCAATGGACAGGGGGGTTCGAACACTGAAGCTTTCTTT CASSNGQGGSNTEAFF
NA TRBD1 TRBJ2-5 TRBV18 TGTGCCAGCTCACCTTACAGGGGGCAGGAGACCCAGTACTTC CASSPYRGQETQYF
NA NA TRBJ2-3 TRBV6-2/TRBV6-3 TGTGCCAGCAGTGAGGGGGGGCGTGATACGCAGTATTTT CASSEGGRDTQYF
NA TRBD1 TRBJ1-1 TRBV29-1 TGCAGCGCTGACAGGGGTTCCGCTGAAGCTTTCTTT CSADRGSAEAFF
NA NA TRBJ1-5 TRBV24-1 TGTGCCACCAGTGACCACGCGGGACGGACGCCGTCGAATCAGCCCCAGCATTTT CATSDHAGRTPSNQPQHF
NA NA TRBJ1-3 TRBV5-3 TGTGCCAGAAGCTTGGAAACCAGATTCTCTGGAAACACCATATATTTT CARSLETRFSGNTIYF
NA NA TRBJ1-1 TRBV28 TGTGCCAGCAATGCATGGGACAAGAACACTGAAGCTTTCTTT CASNAWDKNTEAFF
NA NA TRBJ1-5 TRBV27 TGTGCCAGCAGTTTTTTACCCTCTCCTAAGCTGAATCAGCCCCAGCATTTT CASSFLPSPKLNQPQHF
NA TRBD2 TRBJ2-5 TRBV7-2 TGTGCCAGCAGCCCTGGGGCAGGACTAGCGGGAGAGACCCAGTACTTC CASSPGAGLAGETQYF
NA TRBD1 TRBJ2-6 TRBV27 TGTGCCAGCAGTTCGCCCGACAGGGGGGGCTCTGGGGCCAACGTCCTGACTTTC CASSSPDRGGSGANVLTF
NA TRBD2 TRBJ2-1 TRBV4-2 TGTGCCAGCAGCCGCCTCGGGGGGACCTCCTACAATGAGCAGTTCTTC CASSRLGGTSYNEQFF